This TCR beta chain derives from a study of blood T cell repertoires in COVID-19. Study-wide background: COVID-19 samples from acute and convalescent phases originated in the United States, Italy and Spain. In each case, the material was cDNA or gDNA derived from T cells, B-cell-depleted T cells, or PBMCs.

Trimming cost V 3 bases and J 9 bases, with 18 bases left between them. The CDR3 length is 16 residues. Germline CDR1 is MNHNS and CDR2 is SASEGT. Original analysis: By means of reference gene primer amplification, nucleated cell counts were estimated. Profiled with immunoSEQ multiplex PCR; TCRdb holds only in-frame clones, not every one. The V and J calls and clone size come from that table; D and trimming were worked out from the DNA. This table holds 85,000 to 130,000 clones, about 86% found once. V is TRBV6-1 and J is TRBJ1-6, with D possibly matching TRBD1 (5 bases). The sequencing sample was made of peripheral blood. This receptor was obtained from a woman over 75 with active or convalescent COVID-19. CDR3 region: CASSDASPGRGSPLHF. The CDR3 region has the DNA TGTGCCAGCAGTGACGCAAGTCCCGGGAGGGGTTCACCCCTCCACTTT.